The 14 T cell receptor beta chains given below trace back to one sample, sequenced in a study of CXCR3-negative and CXCR3-positive naive CD8 T cells. Study-wide results and limits: CXCR3-positive naive cells had TRB CDR3s that were more hydrophobic than CXCR3-negative naive cells had.

No antigen has been assigned to these receptors. Preparation of TRB cDNA libraries relied on 5' RACE carrying UMI labels. TCRdb reanalyzed the 5' RACE reads, giving one entry per CDR3 protein sequence and no DNA. This sample's table has 5,700 or so distinct CDR3 sequences. Material: naive CXCR3+ CD8+ T cells from blood. Specified subset: CD45RO-CCR7+CD27+CD95- naive CD8+ T cells expressing CXCR3 (TNR3+). All receptors derive from a human donor in good health. Some clones in this sample may be carry-over from other donors' samples.

The chain has TRBV29-1 and TRBJ2-3; TCRdb calls TRBD1, which cannot be checked without DNA. The CDR3 extends over 15 amino acids. Germline CDR1 reads SQVTM; CDR2 reads ANQGSEA. CDR3 loop: CSVEELGVGTDTQYF.

This sequence joins TRBV30 and TRBJ1-1. CDR1 is GTSNPN, CDR2 SVGIG, per germline (reference sequence). The CDR3 extends over 13 amino acids. CDR3 sequence: CAWSVARNTEAFF.

The chain's CDR3 is CASSIGRTNTEAFF. V is TRBV19 and J is TRBJ1-1. The CDR3 sequence is 14 residues long. Germline V gives CDR1 LNHDA, CDR2 SQIVND (reference sequence). Full variable domain (rest looked up from reference TRBV19 and TRBJ1-1): DGGITQSPKYLFRKEGQNVTLSCEQNLNHDAMYWYRQDPGQGLRLIYYSQIVNDFQKGDIAEGYSVSREKKESFPLTVTSAQKNPTAFYLCASSIGRTNTEAFFGQGTRLTVV.

Measured by frequency, this clonotype is medium-sized. The CDR3 sequence: CSVEYPWTSGREETQYF. The chain combines TRBV29-1 with TRBJ2-5; TCRdb outputs TRBD2, but without DNA this stays unchecked. Germline loops: CDR1 SQVTM, CDR2 ANQGSEA. The CDR3 extends over 17 amino acids. Full variable domain (outside the CDR3, taken from reference TRBV29-1 and TRBJ2-5): SAVISQKPSRDICQRGTSLTIQCQVDSQVTMMFWYRQQPGQSLTLIATANQGSEATYESGFVIDKFPISRPNLTFSTLTVSNMSPEDSSIYLCSVEYPWTSGREETQYFGPGTRLLVL.

This clonotype is classed as medium-sized by frequency. The chain links TRBV10-3 to TRBJ2-5. The germline V gene has CDR1 ENHRY and CDR2 SYGVKD. The CDR3 extends over 13 amino acids. This chain's CDR3 is CAISEGNQETQYF.

CDR3 loop: CASKGGQKETQYF. The J gene is TRBJ2-5, the V gene TRBV25-1; without DNA, the TCRdb call of TRBD1 cannot be checked. The germline CDR1 and CDR2 sequences are MGHDK and SYGVNS. The CDR3 runs 13 residues. Together with reference TRBV25-1 and TRBJ2-5, the CDR3 gives the full variable domain: EADIYQTPRYLVIGTGKKITLECSQTMGHDKMYWYQQDPGMELHLIHYSYGVNSTEKGDLSSESTVSRIRTEHFPLTLESARPSHTSQYLCASKGGQKETQYFGPGTRLLVL.

This clonotype is deemed medium-sized by its frequency. The J gene is TRBJ2-7, the V gene TRBV29-1; TCRdb reports TRBD1, a call that lacks DNA to check it against. This CDR3 is built from 12 residues. Germline loops: CDR1 SQVTM, CDR2 ANQGSEA. The CDR3 here is CSVEGDSYEQYF.

The chain uses TRBV29-1 and TRBJ2-7; TCRdb outputs TRBD2, but without DNA this stays unchecked. The length of the CDR3 is 12 residues. From germline, CDR1 is SQVTM and CDR2 ANQGSEA. This CDR3 reads CSAETSPYEQYF.

This sequence joins TRBV6-5 and TRBJ2-4; TCRdb selects TRBD2, and the lack of DNA leaves this call unchecked. This CDR3 is built from 14 residues. Per germline, CDR1 MNHEY and CDR2 SVGAGI. The CDR3 sequence is CASSALLAKNIQYF.

This CDR3 reads CSATGSMNTEAFF. J is TRBJ1-1 and V is TRBV20-1. Germline V gene sequence: CDR1 DFQATT, CDR2 SNEGSKA (reference sequence). The CDR3 loop spans 13 amino acids.

The genes are TRBV28 and TRBJ2-5; there is no DNA to check the TCRdb D call of TRBD1. CDR3 size: 16 residues. From germline, CDR1 is MDHEN and CDR2 SYDVKM. Here the CDR3 reads CASSSRTQGDQETQYF. The full variable domain, rest sourced from reference TRBV28 and TRBJ2-5, is DVKVTQSSRYLVKRTGEKVFLECVQDMDHENMFWYRQDPGLGLRLIYFSYDVKMKEKGDIPEGYSVSREKKERFSLILESASTNQTSMYLCASSSRTQGDQETQYFGPGTRLLVL.

V and J are TRBV5-1 and TRBJ1-3; TCRdb selects TRBD1, and the lack of DNA leaves this call unchecked. The CDR3 has 15 residues. Germline CDR1 SGHRS, CDR2 YFSETQ. The CDR3 loop reads CASSLEGAAGNTIYF.

Judged by frequency, this clonotype is medium-sized. V usage is TRBV4-2 and J usage is TRBJ1-2. CDR3 length: 12 residues. The germline V gene has CDR1 LGHNA and CDR2 YNFKEQ. The CDR3 loop is CASSQGPSAYTF.

The rearrangement joins TRBV9 to TRBJ2-5; without DNA, the TCRdb call of TRBD1 cannot be checked. Germline V gives CDR1 SGDLS, CDR2 YYNGEE. This CDR3 is 15 amino acids long. The CDR3 reads CASSPWDSASETQYF.